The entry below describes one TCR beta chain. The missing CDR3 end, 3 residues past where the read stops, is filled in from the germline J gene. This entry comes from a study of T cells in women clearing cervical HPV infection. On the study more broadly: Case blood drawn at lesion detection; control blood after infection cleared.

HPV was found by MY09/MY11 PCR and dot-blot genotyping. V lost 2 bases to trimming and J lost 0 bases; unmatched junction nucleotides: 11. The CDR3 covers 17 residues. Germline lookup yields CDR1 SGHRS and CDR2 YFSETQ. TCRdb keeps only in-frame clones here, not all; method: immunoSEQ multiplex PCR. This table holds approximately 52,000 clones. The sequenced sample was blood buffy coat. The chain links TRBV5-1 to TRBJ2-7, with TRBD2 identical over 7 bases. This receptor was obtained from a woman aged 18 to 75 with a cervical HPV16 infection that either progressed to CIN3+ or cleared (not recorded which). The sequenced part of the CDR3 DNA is TGCGCCAGCAGCTTTCTTTCCAGCGGGACCGTCTCCTACGAG. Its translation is CASSFLSSGTVSYE. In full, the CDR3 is CASSFLSSGTVSYEQYF.